Listed below are T cell receptor beta chains from one sample, sequenced in a study of T cell repertoires in cytomegalovirus infection. TCRdb re-analysed the reads in MiXCR, keeping a single row per CDR3 protein. Altogether 150,000 to 200,000 distinct CDR3 sequences are present, approximately 30% being singletons, with the ten largest covering just over 30%. The sample taken for sequencing was PBMCs. The receptors derive from a human donor in good health (CMV status not recorded). Some clones in this sample may be carry-over from other donors' samples. Both conserved end residues are part of each CDR3. A D gene is named only where the DNA matches it firmly. Size is omitted from some rows. Given values are once, few, many or a class for expanded clones.

j_call v_call clone_size d_call cdr3_aa cdr3_nt
TRBJ1-1 TRBV7-2 many - CASSSSGGVAFF TGTGCCAGCAGCTCAAGCGGGGGGGTAGCTTTCTTT
TRBJ2-5 TRBV6-5 - - CASNYRGSRHETQYF TGTGCCAGCAATTACCGGGGCAGTCGGCACGAGACCCAGTACTTC
TRBJ1-2 TRBV7-2 - TRBD1 CASSLSRDRGSYTF TGTGCCAGCAGCTTAAGCAGGGACAGGGGGAGCTACACCTTC
TRBJ1-1 TRBV7-6 many - CASSLSTENTEAFF TGTGCCAGCAGCCTATCCACAGAGAACACTGAAGCTTTCTTT
TRBJ1-1 TRBV4-1 few - CASSPFLDPTQEAFF TGCGCCAGCAGCCCTTTCCTCGATCCGACACAAGAAGCTTTCTTT
TRBJ2-4 TRBV19 few - CASSERPGTKNIQYF TGTGCCAGTAGTGAGAGACCTGGGACCAAAAACATTCAGTACTTC
TRBJ1-1 TRBV27 many TRBD1 CASSFSGTGMNTEAFF TGTGCCAGCAGTTTCTCCGGGACAGGGATGAACACTGAAGCTTTCTTT
TRBJ2-3 TRBV30 - - CATRQPNTDTQYF TGTGCCACGAGACAGCCAAACACAGATACGCAGTATTTT
TRBJ2-3 TRBV7-2 - TRBD1 CASSPGQLTDTQYF TGTGCCAGCAGCCCGGGACAGCTCACAGATACGCAGTATTTT
TRBJ2-7 TRBV29-1 - TRBD2 CSVVSPLAGLSYEQYF TGCAGCGTTGTTTCCCCCCTAGCGGGACTATCCTACGAGCAGTACTTC
TRBJ2-7 TRBV15 few TRBD2 CATSRALAGAYEQYF TGTGCCACCAGCAGAGCACTAGCGGGGGCCTACGAGCAGTACTTC
TRBJ1-2 TRBV7-8 - - CASSLVDSLHGYTF TGTGCCAGCAGCTTAGTTGACAGCCTACATGGCTACACCTTC
TRBJ2-1 TRBV5-6 - TRBD1 CASSPRTGGDSSSYNEQFF TGTGCCAGCAGCCCTAGGACAGGGGGCGACTCCAGCTCCTACAATGAGCAGTTCTTC
TRBJ1-2 TRBV7-2 few - CASTRRDYGYTF TGTGCCAGCACCCGCAGGGACTATGGCTACACCTTC
TRBJ2-1 TRBV20-1 few TRBD2 CSARSTSGGAGEQFF TGCAGTGCTAGGTCGACTAGCGGGGGGGCCGGTGAGCAGTTCTTC
TRBJ1-1 TRBV29-1 - - CSVERQGMNTEAFF TGCAGCGTTGAACGTCAGGGGATGAACACTGAAGCTTTCTTT
TRBJ1-2 TRBV12-3/TRBV12-4 few TRBD1 CASTKPGQGIRYTF TGTGCCAGCACCAAACCAGGACAGGGAATTCGCTACACCTTC
TRBJ2-7 TRBV2 - TRBD1 CASRGTGYEQYF TGTGCCAGCAGGGGGACAGGATACGAGCAGTACTTC
TRBJ1-5 TRBV20-1 - - CSAVTGNQPRHF TGCAGTGCTGTCACAGGAAATCAGCCCCGGCATTTT
TRBJ1-6 TRBV25-1 - TRBD1 CARWTGRSYNSPLHF TGTGCCAGATGGACAGGACGCTCCTATAATTCACCCCTCCACTTT
TRBJ1-2 TRBV7-2 medium-sized - CASSYLAVGRINYGYTF TGTGCCAGCAGCTATCTGGCGGTTGGCAGAATTAACTATGGCTACACCTTC
TRBJ2-3 TRBV6-2/TRBV6-3 - - CASSSDWGDTQYF TGTGCCAGCAGTTCGGACTGGGGGGATACGCAGTATTTT
TRBJ2-1 TRBV7-6 few - CASSFIQGNEQFF TGTGCCAGCAGCTTTATTCAGGGGAATGAGCAGTTCTTC
TRBJ1-3 TRBV7-2 many - CASSPGIGGNTIYF TGTGCCAGCAGCCCAGGGATCGGGGGAAACACCATATATTTT
TRBJ1-4 TRBV7-8 many - CASSLLGDGNEKLFF TGTGCCAGCAGCTTATTGGGGGATGGTAATGAAAAACTGTTTTTT
TRBJ2-3 TRBV5-1 - - CASSLSGQFGTDTQYF TGCGCCAGCAGCTTGAGCGGACAGTTCGGCACAGATACGCAGTATTTT
TRBJ1-6 TRBV2 few - CASSESDSLNSPLHF TGTGCCAGCAGTGAATCGGACAGTCTTAATTCACCCCTCCACTTT
TRBJ2-3 TRBV14 - - CASSQDRVGTDTQYF TGTGCCAGCAGCCAAGATCGCGTTGGCACAGATACGCAGTATTTT
TRBJ2-1 TRBV5-4 - TRBD1 CASSSGQGVHNEQFF TGTGCCAGCAGCTCGGGACAGGGGGTTCACAATGAGCAGTTCTTC
TRBJ2-7 TRBV6-6 few - CASRVQGREQYF TGTGCCAGCAGAGTACAGGGACGCGAGCAGTACTTC
TRBJ1-1 TRBV29-1 many - CSVVGDSAMNTEAFF TGCAGCGTTGTAGGAGATTCGGCCATGAACACTGAAGCTTTCTTT
TRBJ2-3 TRBV4-2 - - CASSQDPGKDTQYF TGTGCCAGCAGCCAAGATCCGGGGAAAGATACGCAGTATTTT
TRBJ1-2 TRBV3-1 - TRBD1 CASSQTPGQGYGYTF TGTGCCAGCAGCCAAACGCCGGGACAGGGGTACGGCTACACCTTC
TRBJ2-1 TRBV3-1 - - CASSQESASSYNEQFF TGTGCCAGCAGCCAAGAATCTGCGAGCTCCTACAATGAGCAGTTCTTC
TRBJ2-7 TRBV7-2 few - CASSPRDYEQYF TGTGCCAGCAGCCCCCGGGACTACGAGCAGTACTTC
TRBJ2-7 TRBV29-1 many - CSVSHWGKFDEQYF TGCAGCGTTTCCCATTGGGGGAAGTTCGACGAGCAGTACTTC
TRBJ1-4 TRBV7-8 few - CASSFRANEKLFF TGTGCCAGCAGCTTCCGGGCGAATGAAAAACTGTTTTTT
TRBJ2-6 TRBV5-1 - - CASSLERLGTKGANVLTF TGCGCCAGCAGCTTGGAGAGACTTGGCACGAAAGGGGCCAACGTCCTGACTTTC
TRBJ2-5 TRBV28 - - CASIGGRGETQYF TGTGCCAGCATTGGGGGAAGGGGTGAGACCCAGTACTTC
TRBJ1-1 TRBV5-4 - TRBD1 CASSFKRTGRDTEAFF TGTGCCAGCAGCTTCAAACGGACAGGGCGTGACACTGAAGCTTTCTTT
TRBJ2-3 TRBV20-1 - - CSARVEGRADTQYF TGCAGTGCTAGAGTTGAGGGGCGGGCAGATACGCAGTATTTT
TRBJ2-1 TRBV12-3/TRBV12-4 - TRBD2 CASIGTSGGHPYNEQFF TGTGCCAGCATCGGGACTAGCGGGGGGCACCCCTACAATGAGCAGTTCTTC
TRBJ2-3 TRBV6-2/TRBV6-3 few TRBD2 CASSTPSGGGTDTQYF TGTGCCAGCAGTACCCCCAGCGGGGGTGGCACAGATACGCAGTATTTT
TRBJ2-3 TRBV6-2/TRBV6-3 - - CASNRLGGAQYF TGTGCCAGCAATCGACTGGGGGGTGCGCAGTATTTT
TRBJ1-1 TRBV10-2 few - CASSEEMNTEAFF TGCGCCAGCAGTGAGGAGATGAACACTGAAGCTTTCTTT
TRBJ1-1 TRBV7-2 - - CASSLDDGREAFF TGTGCCAGCAGCTTAGATGACGGCAGAGAAGCTTTCTTT
TRBJ1-2 TRBV7-8 many TRBD1 CASSLADRGGGYTF TGTGCCAGCAGCTTAGCCGACAGGGGAGGAGGCTACACCTTC